A selection of T cell receptor beta chains follows, all from one sample in a study of control samples from healthy donors and cancer patients. Produced via immunoSEQ multiplex PCR; TCRdb's table is partial and in-frame only. The sample includes 350,000 to 450,000 clones, around nine tenths of them seen just once. Sequenced material: PBMCs. These TCRs come from a man between 40 and 49 years old with head and neck cancer. The CDR3 runs from the conserved cysteine through the conserved F or W. D genes are given only for firm matches. Clone size, where shown, is once, few, many, or a class for clones that have expanded.

d_call j_call v_call clone_size cdr3_nt cdr3_aa
TRBD1 TRBJ1-4 TRBV6-5 - TGTGCCAGCAGTTTAAAGACAGGGTCTGAAAAACTGTTTTTT CASSLKTGSEKLFF
TRBD1 TRBJ2-7 TRBV7-2 - TGTGCCAGCAGGCCGGGACAGGGTGCCTACGAGCAGTACTTC CASRPGQGAYEQYF
TRBD1 TRBJ2-7 TRBV9 - TGTGCCAGCAGCGTCTCCGGGACAGGCTCCTACGAGCAGTACTTC CASSVSGTGSYEQYF
- TRBJ1-5 TRBV27 - TGTGCCAGCAGGACCCTACATGGCAATCAGCCCCAGCATTTT CASRTLHGNQPQHF
TRBD1 TRBJ1-4 TRBV28 - TGTGCCAGCAGTCGGACAGGGAATCGAGGTGAAAAACTGTTTTTT CASSRTGNRGEKLFF
- TRBJ2-2 TRBV9 - TGTGCCAGCAGCACCAGGGGCGGCACCGGGGAGCTGTTTTTT CASSTRGGTGELFF
TRBD1 TRBJ1-5 TRBV28 - TGTGCCAGCCCCGGGACAGGGGGTAACCAGCCCCAGCATTTT CASPGTGGNQPQHF
- TRBJ1-1 TRBV30 - TGTGCCTGGAGGGACAGCCTAAACACTGAAGCTTTCTTT CAWRDSLNTEAFF
TRBD1 TRBJ2-7 TRBV19 - TGTGCCAGTAGTGCCGGGACAGGGGAAAGCTACGAGCAGTACTTC CASSAGTGESYEQYF
- TRBJ1-5 TRBV5-6 - TGTGCCAGCAGCTGGGGGGATAGCAATCAGCCCCAGCATTTT CASSWGDSNQPQHF
- TRBJ1-1 TRBV7-2 few TGTGCCAGCAGTTACAGGGTTGGCACTGAAGCTTTCTTT CASSYRVGTEAFF